This T cell receptor beta chain was sequenced during a study of OX40 agonist ivuxolimab in advanced cancers. Study context: An agonistic anti-OX40 (CD134) antibody, ivuxolimab, was used to treat the patients. Dose-escalation patients' cancers were hepatocellular carcinoma, melanoma, renal cell or head and neck cancer. Study-wide points: At 0.1 to 3.0 mg/kg and by week 6, CD4+ and CD8+ T cells in the blood had expanded clonally.

Concerning this clone: No antigen is known for it.

Using immunoSEQ multiplex PCR, the repertoire was profiled, and TCRdb retains in-frame clones only, with some absent. The sample has around 100,000 clones; about 92% are singletons. Material: CD4+ or CD8+ T cells sorted from blood, obtained in a trial of the OX40 agonist ivuxolimab. The TCR comes from an adult with an advanced solid tumor such as melanoma, head and neck, liver or kidney cancer.

CDR3 sequence (DNA): TGTGCCAGCAGCGCCCGTATAGGTTGGGATCAGCCCCAGCATTTT. The encoded protein is CASSARIGWDQPQHF. This chain joins TRBV5-6 and TRBJ1-5; D is uncertain. With 4 bases removed from V and 5 bases from J, the gap between germline ends came to 16 bases. CDR3 length equals 15 residues. Germline CDR1 reads SGHDT; CDR2 reads YYEEEE.